One sample yielded the 24 T cell receptor delta chains listed below, sequenced in a study of γδ T cells in repeated Plasmodium falciparum infection listed by TCRdb under 2021. The library was prepared using multiplex PCR. The sequencer listed for this sample is Illumina MiSeq. The public reads were reprocessed by TCRdb using CATT, and rows of matching DNA were later combined. In all, the sample holds over 45,000 delta-chain clones, and roughly 1.6% of those were seen once. Of the sample, around 8.6% falls within the top ten clones. For bulk TCR repertoire analysis, Vgamma9/Vdelta2+ and Vdelta2-negative gammadelta T cell populations were isolated by flow sorting from peripheral blood mononuclear cells. Source material: gamma-delta T cells from blood. The receptors stem from a pool of human donors (malaria-infected and uninfected, not separated).

This clone showed up just a few times. This likely traces to a read error, being one base from a far larger clone. Distinct nucleotide sequences in the sample also encode this CDR3. V and J are TRAV38-2/DV8 and TRDJ1; 9 bases are shared with TRDD2. The J gene, missing from TCRdb, was assigned here through DNA to germline matching. CDR3 length: 17 residues. Germline-derived CDR1 and CDR2 are TSESDYY and QEAYKQQN. Trimming at V came to 5 bases and at J to 8 bases, leaving 19 bases not matched to a gene. The CDR3, as DNA: TGTGCTTATAGAACCCCAGGCCTTCCTACCCCTCTATCGAAACTCATCTTT. Its translation: CAYRTPGLPTPLSKLIF.

Turning to this clone: With only one base between it and a far larger clone, this is likely a read error. Other DNA sequences in the sample encode the same CDR3. The rearrangement uses TRDV3 and TRDJ1; the D is unclear. The V gene's germline CDR1 is TVYSNPD and CDR2 GDNSRS (reference sequence). The CDR3 runs to 17 residues. The CDR3: CAFKGLWRGGYTDKLIF. CDR3 in DNA: TGTGCCTTTAAAGGACTGTGGAGGGGTGGGTACACTGATAAACTCATCTTT.

This clone was picked up a small number of times. The TCRdb protein comes from a much larger clone and disagrees with this DNA's translation at residue 3, likely due to a read error; the protein given here is derived from the DNA. The J gene is TRDJ1, the V gene TRDV1, with 11 bases matching TRDD3. This CDR3 contains 25 residues. CDR1 and CDR2 from the germline V gene are TSWWSYY and QGS. In nucleotides, the CDR3 is TGTGCTGTTGGGGAAATCTACATCCCTTCCTATATTTTCTTCTGGGGGATACTTGTCACCGATAAACTCATCTTT. This encodes CAVGEIYIPSYIFFWGILVTDKLIF.

This clone was picked up many times. This DNA's translation and the protein TCRdb lists, from a much larger clone, do not match at residue 16, likely due to a read error; the protein shown is translated from the DNA. The CDR3 DNA sequence: TGTGCTCTTGGGGAAATTGGACTAAGTACCCTTACTGGGGGATGTGCCGACAAACTCATCTTT. This gives the protein CALGEIGLSTLTGGCADKLIF. The V and J genes are TRDV1 and TRDJ1, with TRDD3 matching 10 bases. Germline matching of the DNA provided the J gene here, since TCRdb leaves it blank. The CDR3 is made up of 21 amino acids. Germline V gene data show CDR1 as TSWWSYY and CDR2 as QGS.

With regard to this clone: It differs at one base from a far larger clone, so likely a read error. Other DNA sequences within the sample encode an identical CDR3. The V and J genes are TRDV1 and TRDJ1, with TRDD3 matching over 8 bases. The CDR3 runs to 21 residues. Trimming took 5 bases from V and 5 from J; bases not matched to a gene: 28. Germline V gene lookup returns CDR1 TSWWSYY and CDR2 QGS. The CDR3 is CALGPQRASFGIRGRTDKLIF. The DNA for the CDR3 is TGTGCTCTTGGGCCCCAGAGGGCGTCCTTTGGGATACGGGGAAGGACAGATAAACTCATCTTT.

On this clone: TCRdb's protein for this DNA is that of a much larger clone and differs from the translation at residue 8, likely a read error; the protein shown is the DNA translation. The chain uses TRDV1 and TRDJ1; perhaps TRDD3 as D (6 bases). Germline matching of the DNA provided the J gene here, since TCRdb leaves it blank. Germline lookup yields CDR1 TSWWSYY and CDR2 QGS. The CDR3 is 21 residues long. Trimming removed 7 bases from V and 3 bases from J, with 36 bases in between. CDR3 amino acids: CALVWWLSTSRWGSRADKLIF. Written as DNA, the CDR3 is TGTGCTCTTGTATGGTGGCTTTCTACTAGTCGGTGGGGGTCAAGGGCCGATAAACTCATCTTT.

This clone showed up just a few times. A much bigger clone sits one base away, suggesting this may be a read error. Other DNA variants within this sample encode the same CDR3. V gene TRDV1 combines with J gene TRDJ3; 10 bases align to TRDD3. Germline V gene sequence: CDR1 TSWWSYY, CDR2 QGS. The length of the CDR3 is 19 residues. Here the CDR3 DNA reads TGTGCTCTTGGGGAATTCTGGGGGATATTTTCCTGGGACACCAGACAGATGTTTTTC. It encodes CALGEFWGIFSWDTRQMFF.

As to this clone: TCRdb's entry gives the protein of a much larger clone, which mismatches this DNA's translation at residue 15, likely from a read error; the protein reported here is translated from the DNA. The chain couples TRDV1 to TRDJ1; D may be TRDD3 (5 bases). In the absence of a J gene in TCRdb, the DNA was matched to germline to assign it here. The CDR3 consists of 19 residues. Germline-derived CDR1 and CDR2 are TSWWSYY and QGS. The DNA for the CDR3 is TGTGCTCTTGGGGAAGTGAATTTCTACCCCGGGATTCTGACCGGTAAACTCATCTTT. Amino acid sequence: CALGEVNFYPGILTGKLIF.

The table lists this clone with many counts. A much larger clone lies a single base off, so this may be a read error. Within the sample, other DNA sequences also encode this same CDR3. The V gene is TRAV38-2/DV8, the J gene TRDJ1, with 9 bases aligning to TRDD2. The V and J ends lost 3 bases and 8 bases, in that order; junction bases with no gene match: 17. The CDR3 length is 17 residues. Germline V lookup: CDR1 TSESDYY, CDR2 QEAYKQQN. The DNA of the CDR3 is TGTGCTTATAGGACCCCAGGCCTTCCTACCCCTCTATCCAAACTCATCTTT. Protein: CAYRTPGLPTPLSKLIF.

This clone has at least ten counts. The protein given by TCRdb reflects a much larger clone and differs at residue 13 from this DNA's translation, likely from a read error; the protein shown is the DNA's translation. The V gene is TRDV1, the J gene TRDJ1; 7 nucleotides line up with TRDD3. Per the germline V gene, CDR1 is TSWWSYY and CDR2 is QGS. CDR3 length equals 22 residues. Trimming removed 5 bases from V and 0 bases from J; junction bases left unmatched: 27. The CDR3 coding sequence is TGTGCTCTTGGGTTTTCCGGCTACACACCCCTGGGGGGCCGAACCTACACCGATAAACTCATCTTT. It is translated as CALGFSGYTPLGGRTYTDKLIF.

This clone was observed at least ten times. This rearrangement joins TRDV1 to TRDJ1, with TRDD3 identical over 8 bases. The CDR3 is 24 residues long. Trimming at V came to 0 bases and at J to 0 bases, leaving 27 bases not matched to a gene. Germline loops: CDR1 TSWWSYY, CDR2 QGS. The CDR3 region has the DNA TGTGCTCTTGGGGAACTAACTCTGGGGGACTACTGGTACTGGGGGGCCCAGTACACCGATAAACTCATCTTT. Translation gives CALGELTLGDYWYWGAQYTDKLIF.

Points on this clone: The translation of this DNA and the TCRdb protein of a much larger clone differ at residue 3, probably owing to a read error; the protein shown here is translated from the DNA. The gene calls are TRDV1 and TRDJ1; TRDD3 agrees at 10 bases. Germline CDR1 TSWWSYY, CDR2 QGS. The CDR3 covers 23 residues. CDR3 amino acids: CAFGVMGGYPRGYWGMYTDKLIF. The CDR3 coding sequence is TGTGCTTTTGGGGTTATGGGTGGCTACCCAAGGGGGTACTGGGGGATGTACACCGATAAACTCATCTTT.

Remarks on this clone: A far larger clone is only one base removed, so a read error is likely. Other DNA sequences in the same sample also yield this CDR3. The chain links TRDV1 to TRDJ1, with TRDD3 matching 9 bases. The germline CDR1 and CDR2 sequences are TSWWSYY and QGS. The length of the CDR3 is 21 residues. The DNA of the CDR3 is TGTGCTCTTGGGGAACTGAAGAGCTTCCTAAAGTACTGGGGGGATACCGATAAACTCATCTTC. Protein product: CALGELKSFLKYWGDTDKLIF.

Note on this clone: This DNA translates differently at residue 17 from the TCRdb protein, which is that of a much larger clone; a read error is likely, and the protein shown is the DNA's own translation. The chain links TRDV1 to TRDJ3; D possibly matches TRDD2 or TRDD3 (5 bases each). TCRdb lists no J gene, so it was determined here by aligning the DNA to germline. The CDR3 is 27 amino acids. The germline V gene has CDR1 TSWWSYY and CDR2 QGS. The germline V and J ends were trimmed by 4 bases and 0 bases, with 40 bases remaining between them. The CDR3 spells CALGVLTTYRAWRIDGTTSWDTRQMFF. In nucleotides, the CDR3 is TGTGCTCTTGGGGTCCTCACTACCTACCGTGCGTGGCGGATAGACGGAACAACCTCCTGGGACACCCGACAGATGTTTTTC.

This clone showed up many times. With only one base between it and a far larger clone, this is likely a read error. Distinct nucleotide sequences in the sample also encode this CDR3. J is TRDJ1 and V is TRDV2; 13 positions match TRDD3. The length of the CDR3 is 18 residues. Germline V gene sequence: CDR1 GEAIGNYY, CDR2 EKD. DNA for the CDR3: TGTGCCTGCGACACCGGGAAGTTACTGGGGGATACGCCCGATAAACTCATCTTT. It codes for CACDTGKLLGDTPDKLIF.

This clone was observed many times. The amino acid sequence in TCRdb belongs to a much larger clone and departs from this DNA's translation at residue 12, likely a sequencing read error; the sequence shown is translated from the DNA. The chain joins TRDV2 to TRDJ3; 13 bases agree with TRDD3. The trim removed 0 bases at V and 5 bases at J, leaving 6 bases unmatched. The germline V gene has CDR1 GEAIGNYY and CDR2 EKD. CDR3 size: 19 residues. This chain's CDR3 is CACDTLLGDTLRDTRQMFF. For the CDR3, the DNA is TGTGCCTGTGACACCCTACTGGGGGATACGCTGAGGGACACCCGACAGATGTTTTTC.

This clone has a count of ten or more. Only one base separates this from a far larger clonotype, so it likely reflects a read error. The sample carries other DNA sequences with the same CDR3. CDR3 amino acids: CALGGIGGDLYTDKLIF. Written as DNA, the CDR3 is TGTGCTCTTGGGGGAATAGGGGGGGACCTGTACACCGATAAACTCATCTTT. V gene TRDV1 combines with J gene TRDJ1; D is possibly TRDD3 (6 bases). This CDR3 spans 17 amino acids. The germline V gene encodes CDR1 TSWWSYY and CDR2 QGS. V was cut by 4 bases and J by 0 bases, with 18 bases left in between.

As for this clone: The protein recorded in TCRdb matches a much larger clone and deviates from this DNA's translation at residue 9, suggesting a read error; the protein here is obtained by translating the DNA. The chain employs TRDV1 and TRDJ1; no clear D gene. The J gene, not given by TCRdb, was assigned here from a germline match of the nucleotide sequence. The CDR3 consists of 16 residues. Per germline, CDR1 TSWWSYY and CDR2 QGS. Trimming stripped 6 bases from V and 0 bases from J, with 17 bases between. As DNA, the CDR3 is TGTGCTCTTGGTCCGGAGGCGGGCCCGTACACCGATAAACTCATCTTT. Protein: CALGPEAGPYTDKLIF.

Worth noting for this clone: A much larger clone lies one base from this, so it may be a read error. The rearrangement uses TRDV2 and TRDJ1, with D perhaps matching TRDD1 (5 bases). Germline V CDR1 and CDR2: GEAIGNYY, EKD. The CDR3 runs 17 residues. Trimming removed 0 bases from V and 0 bases from J, with 16 bases in between. The CDR3 region has the DNA TGTGCCTGTGACACCGTGGGCGGGAAATCGTACACCGATAAACTCATCTTT. Its protein is CACDTVGGKSYTDKLIF.

As regards this clone: The protein recorded in TCRdb matches a much larger clone and deviates from this DNA's translation at residue 5, suggesting a read error; the protein here is obtained by translating the DNA. J is TRDJ1 and V is TRDV1; D not certain. TCRdb records no J gene; here it was assigned by comparing the DNA to germline. There are 16 residues in the CDR3. The V and J ends lost 5 bases and 0 bases respectively, with 16 bases between them. From germline, CDR1 is TSWWSYY and CDR2 QGS. The CDR3 protein is CALGTEQPAYTDKLIF. The DNA of the CDR3 is TGTGCTCTTGGGACCGAACAGCCCGCATACACCGATAAACTCATCTTT.

There are a few counts of this clone. The mismatch at residue 3 between this DNA's translation and the TCRdb protein of a much larger clone likely reflects a read error; the protein shown is translated from the DNA. The gene calls are TRDV1 and TRDJ2; TRDD3 agrees at 7 bases. Assignment of the J gene here rests on matching the DNA to germline, because TCRdb gives none. Germline CDR1 is TSWWSYY and CDR2 is QGS. This CDR3 has 14 residues. CDR3: CAPGGSGSIAQLFF. The DNA of the CDR3 is TGTGCTCCTGGGGGCTCCGGATCGATAGCACAACTCTTCTTT.

Only a few counts were recorded for this clone. This DNA's translation and the protein TCRdb lists, from a much larger clone, do not match at residue 7, likely due to a read error; the protein shown is translated from the DNA. J is TRDJ1 and V is TRDV2; TRDD2 is a possible D gene (5 bases). Assignment of the J gene here rests on matching the DNA to germline, because TCRdb gives none. This CDR3 comprises 16 residues. Germline V lookup: CDR1 GEAIGNYY, CDR2 EKD. Trimming pared 0 bases from V and 0 bases from J, leaving 13 bases between. CDR3 sequence reads: CACDTLEAYHTDKLIF. Written as DNA, the CDR3 is TGTGCCTGTGACACCTTGGAGGCCTACCACACCGATAAACTCATCTTT.

This clone was picked up many times. One base separates it from a far larger clone, so it is likely a read error. The same CDR3 is also encoded by other DNA sequences in this sample. The chain combines TRDV2 with TRDJ1, with a possible D match to TRDD3 (6 bases). The J gene is absent in TCRdb and was assigned here via DNA matching to germline. Deletions cut 0 bases from V and 0 bases from J, with 16 bases between. The CDR3 is 17 amino acids. Germline CDR1 is GEAIGNYY and CDR2 is EKD. The CDR3 loop reads CACDTLARGDNTDKLIF. The CDR3 coding sequence is TGTGCCTGTGACACCCTAGCCCGGGGGGACAACACCGATAAACTCATCTTT.

With regard to this clone: A far bigger clonotype differs at one base, so this is likely a read error. This CDR3 is also generated by other DNA sequences in the sample. V gene TRDV1 combines with J gene TRDJ1; TRDD3 matches 10 bases. The J gene, absent from TCRdb, was called here by matching the DNA to germline. The trim removed 3 bases at V and 0 bases at J, leaving 28 bases unmatched. The CDR3 has 24 residues. Germline loops: CDR1 TSWWSYY, CDR2 QGS. The CDR3 DNA reads TGTGCTCTTGGGGAGCCCATTCCTACAGGGGCTGGGGGATATCGGGGGCGGTACACCGATAAACTCATCTTT. Translating gives CALGEPIPTGAGGYRGRYTDKLIF.